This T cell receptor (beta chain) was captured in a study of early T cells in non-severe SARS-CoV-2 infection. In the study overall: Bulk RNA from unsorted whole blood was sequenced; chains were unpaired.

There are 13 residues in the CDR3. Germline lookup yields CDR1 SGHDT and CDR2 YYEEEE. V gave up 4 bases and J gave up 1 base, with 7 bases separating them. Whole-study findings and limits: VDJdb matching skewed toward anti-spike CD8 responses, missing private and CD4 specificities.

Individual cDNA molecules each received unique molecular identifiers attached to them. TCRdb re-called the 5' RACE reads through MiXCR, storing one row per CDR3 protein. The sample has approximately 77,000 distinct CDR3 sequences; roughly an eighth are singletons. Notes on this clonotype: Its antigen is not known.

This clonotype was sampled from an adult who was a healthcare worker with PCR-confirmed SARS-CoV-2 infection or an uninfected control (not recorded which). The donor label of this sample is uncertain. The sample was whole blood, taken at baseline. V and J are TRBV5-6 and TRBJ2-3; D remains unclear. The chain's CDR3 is CASSAGRTDTQYF. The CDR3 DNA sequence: TGTGCCAGCAGCGCCGGCCGCACAGATACGCAGTATTTT.